This T cell receptor (beta chain) was sequenced in a study of T cell repertoires in cytomegalovirus infection. Across the whole study: Recently described HLA-C-restricted plus well-studied HLA-B-restricted CMV epitopes were used. Indications came from public TCR beta signatures; they pointed to CMV infection and to a matching HLA type.

V trimming: 7 bases; J trimming: 8 bases; junction bases outside the gene matches: 8. The CDR3 runs 13 residues. CDR1 SEHNR and CDR2 FQNEAQ come from the germline V gene (reference sequence). Study observations and caveats: Dominant in the ex vivo response were TCR beta clonotypes restricted by HLA-C and specific for CMV. Cumulative public TCR beta family frequency identified CMV carriers with the relevant HLA.

TCRdb reprocessed the reads via MiXCR and lists one record per CDR3 protein. The table has a few hundred thousand distinct CDR3 sequences, approximately 42% seen once. This clonotype was picked up a small number of times. What it binds is unknown. The clonotype was recovered from a human donor in good health (CMV status not recorded). Some clones in this sample may be carry-over from other donors' samples. Sequencing was performed on cultured PBMCs, taken from culture after CMV antigen stimulation. The chain couples TRBV7-9 to TRBJ2-4; 7 bases map to TRBD1. The CDR3 loop is CASTRTGIYIQYF. The DNA for the CDR3 is TGTGCCAGCACCAGGACAGGAATCTACATTCAGTACTTC.